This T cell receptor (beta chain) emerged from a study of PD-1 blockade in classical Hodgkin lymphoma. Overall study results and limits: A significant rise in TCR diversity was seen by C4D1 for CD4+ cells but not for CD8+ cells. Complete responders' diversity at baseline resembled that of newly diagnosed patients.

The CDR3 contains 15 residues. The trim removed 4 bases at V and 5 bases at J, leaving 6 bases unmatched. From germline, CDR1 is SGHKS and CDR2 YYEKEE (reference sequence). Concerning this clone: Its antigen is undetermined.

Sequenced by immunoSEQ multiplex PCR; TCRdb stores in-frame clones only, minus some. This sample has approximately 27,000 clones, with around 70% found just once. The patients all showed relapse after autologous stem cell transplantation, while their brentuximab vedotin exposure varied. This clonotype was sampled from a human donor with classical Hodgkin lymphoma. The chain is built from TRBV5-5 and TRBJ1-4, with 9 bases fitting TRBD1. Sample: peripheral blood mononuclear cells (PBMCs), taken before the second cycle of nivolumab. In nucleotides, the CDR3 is TGTGCCAGCAGCAACCGGGACAGGGCCAATGAAAAACTGTTTTTT. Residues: CASSNRDRANEKLFF.